This T cell receptor beta chain was identified in a study of CD8+CD57+ T cells in acquired aplastic anemia. The germline V gene has CDR1 SGDLS and CDR2 YYNGEE. V lost 0 bases to trimming and J lost 3 bases, with 12 bases between them. This CDR3 has 16 residues. TCR beta VDJ combinations and CDR3 sequences were profiled from genomic DNA. TCRdb fed the reads into MiXCR, producing one record per CDR3 protein. The data show 200,000 to 250,000 distinct CDR3 sequences, over 55% seen once. This clonotype was observed at least ten times. The sequencing input was sorted CD4+, CD8+, or CD8+CD57+ T cells (not recorded which) from PBMCs. The sequence was collected from a human donor in good health. J is TRBJ2-2 and V is TRBV9; the D is unclear. CDR3 loop: CASSVGPHRDTGELFF. CDR3 DNA: TGTGCCAGCAGCGTAGGTCCACACCGAGACACCGGGGAGCTGTTTTTT.